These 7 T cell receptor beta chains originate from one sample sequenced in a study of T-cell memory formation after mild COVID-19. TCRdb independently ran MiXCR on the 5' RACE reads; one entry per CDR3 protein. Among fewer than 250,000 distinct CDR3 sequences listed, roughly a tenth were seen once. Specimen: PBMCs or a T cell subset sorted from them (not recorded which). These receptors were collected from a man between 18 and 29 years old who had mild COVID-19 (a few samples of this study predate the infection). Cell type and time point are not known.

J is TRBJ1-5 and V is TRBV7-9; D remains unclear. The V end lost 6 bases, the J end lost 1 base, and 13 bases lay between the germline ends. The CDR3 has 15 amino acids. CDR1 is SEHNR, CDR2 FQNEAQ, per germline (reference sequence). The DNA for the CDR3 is TGTGCCAGCAGTTTGATGGACGGGAGCAATCAGCCCCAGCATTTT. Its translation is CASSLMDGSNQPQHF.

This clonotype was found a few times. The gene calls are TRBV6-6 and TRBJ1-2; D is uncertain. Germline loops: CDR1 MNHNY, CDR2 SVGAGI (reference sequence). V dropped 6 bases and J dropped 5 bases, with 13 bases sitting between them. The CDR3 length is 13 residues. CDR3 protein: CASRPEGPYGYTF. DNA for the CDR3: TGTGCCAGCAGGCCGGAGGGTCCATATGGCTACACCTTC.

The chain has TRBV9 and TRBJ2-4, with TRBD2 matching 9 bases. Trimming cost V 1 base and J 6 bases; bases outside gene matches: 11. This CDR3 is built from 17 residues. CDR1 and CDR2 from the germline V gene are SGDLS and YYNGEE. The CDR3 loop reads CASSVTAGRGGLNIQYF. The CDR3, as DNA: TGTGCCAGCAGCGTAACGGCCGGGCGGGGGGGACTAAACATTCAGTACTTC.

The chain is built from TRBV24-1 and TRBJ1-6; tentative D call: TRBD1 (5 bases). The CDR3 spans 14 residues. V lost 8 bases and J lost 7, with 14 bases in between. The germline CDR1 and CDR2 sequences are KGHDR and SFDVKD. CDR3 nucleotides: TGTGCCACCACTGAACAGGTTGACAATTCACCCCTCCACTTT. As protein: CATTEQVDNSPLHF.

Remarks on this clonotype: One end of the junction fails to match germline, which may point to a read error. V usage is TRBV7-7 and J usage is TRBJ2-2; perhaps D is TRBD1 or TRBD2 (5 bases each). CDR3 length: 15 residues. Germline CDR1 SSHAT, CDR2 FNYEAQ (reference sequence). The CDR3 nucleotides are TGTGCTAGCAGCCCCGGGACGGTTCTTGGTGGGGAGCTGTTTTTT. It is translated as CASSPGTVLGGELFF. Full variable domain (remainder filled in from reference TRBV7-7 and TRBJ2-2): GAGVSQSPRYKVTKRGQDVTLRCDPISSHATLYWYQQALGQGPEFLTYFNYEAQPDKSGLPSDRFSAERPEGSISTLTIQRTEQRDSAMYRCASSPGTVLGGELFFGEGSRLTVL.

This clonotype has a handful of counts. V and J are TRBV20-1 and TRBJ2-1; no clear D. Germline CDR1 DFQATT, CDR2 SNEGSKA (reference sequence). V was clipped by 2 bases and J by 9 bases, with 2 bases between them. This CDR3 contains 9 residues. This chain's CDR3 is CSARSEQFF. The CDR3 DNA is TGCAGTGCTAGAAGTGAGCAGTTCTTC.

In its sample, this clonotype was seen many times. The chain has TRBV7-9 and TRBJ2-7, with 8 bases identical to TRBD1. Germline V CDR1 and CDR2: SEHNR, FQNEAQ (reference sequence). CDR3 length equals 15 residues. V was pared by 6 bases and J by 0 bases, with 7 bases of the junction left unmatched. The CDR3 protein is CASSSGQGGSYEQYV. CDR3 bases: TGTGCCAGCAGTTCCGGACAGGGTGGCTCCTACGAGCAGTACGTC.